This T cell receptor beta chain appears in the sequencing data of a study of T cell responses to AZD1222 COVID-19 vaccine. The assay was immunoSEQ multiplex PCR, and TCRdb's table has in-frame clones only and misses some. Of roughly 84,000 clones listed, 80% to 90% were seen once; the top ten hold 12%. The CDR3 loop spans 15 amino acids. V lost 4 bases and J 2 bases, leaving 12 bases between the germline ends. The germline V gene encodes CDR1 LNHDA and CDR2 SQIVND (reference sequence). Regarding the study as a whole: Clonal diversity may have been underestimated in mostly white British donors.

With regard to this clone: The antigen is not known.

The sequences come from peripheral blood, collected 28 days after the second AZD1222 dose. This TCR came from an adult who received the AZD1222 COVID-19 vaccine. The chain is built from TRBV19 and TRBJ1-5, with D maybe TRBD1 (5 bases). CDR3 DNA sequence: TGTGCCAGTAGTAGGGGGGGGACCGGCAATCAGCCCCAGCATTTT. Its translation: CASSRGGTGNQPQHF.